This T cell receptor beta chain was recovered during a study of blood T cell repertoires in COVID-19. Study background: COVID-19 samples collected from the United States, Italy and Spain covered acute and convalescent phases. PBMCs, B-cell-depleted T cells, or T cells were the source of the cDNA or gDNA that made up the material.

The table came from immunoSEQ multiplex PCR; TCRdb's copy has only in-frame clones and leaves some out. The sample has 270,000 or so clones; around 89% are singletons. The Seattle patients joined while their infection was active and were tracked longitudinally afterward. This CDR3 is built from 15 residues. V dropped 3 bases and J dropped 2 bases, with 14 bases sitting between them. Germline V gives CDR1 SGHKS, CDR2 YYEKEE (reference sequence). This clone was counted between two and nine times. The source is a woman aged 55-69 years with COVID-19, enrolled during active disease. Sequencing was performed on peripheral blood. The chain joins TRBV5-5 to TRBJ1-2; D might be TRBD1 (6 bases). CDR3 loop: CASSYTGLGNYGYTF. The DNA for the CDR3 is TGTGCCAGCAGCTACACAGGGCTGGGGAACTATGGCTACACCTTC.